The 20 T cell receptor beta chains presented below share a single source sample, sequenced in a study of graft-versus-host responses after intestinal transplantation (dated by TCRdb to 2020 to 2022). The time point label, as the study defines it: cells obtained before transplantation from donor or recipient. These receptors are not linked to any known antigen. The library relied on the immunoSEQ multiplex PCR assay. TCRdb re-hosts the immuneACCESS table, in-frame sequences only. Its copies lack some clones; in the studies checked, an unresolved V gene accounts for under half of them, and the cause for the rest is not known. This sample has around 110,000 clones in its table, and approximately 90% of those were observed once. The top ten constitute about 0.18% of the sample. Specimen: unstimulated CD4+ T cells sorted from spleen or lymph node cells, collected before intestinal transplant. The receptors were sampled from a human donor who received an intestinal transplant.

This clone was counted only a few times. The chain combines TRBV4-3 with TRBJ1-3; 8 bases are shared with TRBD1. From germline, CDR1 is LGHNA and CDR2 YSLEER. Trimming took 3 bases from V and 9 from J; bases not matched to a gene: 4. The CDR3 has 13 amino acids. In nucleotides, the CDR3 is TGCGCCAGCAGCCAGTACAGGGGGGGCACCATATATTTT. Its translation: CASSQYRGGTIYF.

The chain couples TRBV7-3 to TRBJ2-3; tentatively, D is TRBD2 (6 bases). Between the trimmed V and J ends, which lost 1 base and 0 bases, there was a span of 11 bases. The CDR3 is 16 residues long. The germline V gene encodes CDR1 SGHTA and CDR2 FQGTGA. The CDR3 nucleotides read TGTGCCAGCAGCTTAATCGGCGGGATAAGCACAGATACGCAGTATTTT. Protein product: CASSLIGGISTDTQYF.

V and J are TRBV15 and TRBJ2-3; 12 positions agree with TRBD2. The CDR3 length is 17 residues. Germline CDR1 and CDR2: LNHNV and YYDKDF (reference sequence). Trimming at V came to 2 bases and at J to 3 bases, leaving 6 bases not matched to a gene. CDR3 nucleotide sequence: TGTGCCACCAGCAGATCAACTGGGACTAGCGGGACAGATACGCAGTATTTT. Translating gives CATSRSTGTSGTDTQYF. The complete variable domain, with remaining parts taken from reference TRBV15 and TRBJ2-3, reads DAMVIQNPRYQVTQFGKPVTLSCSQTLNHNVMYWYQQKSSQAPKLLFHYYDKDFNNEADTPDNFQSRRPNTSFCFLDIRSPGLGDTAMYLCATSRSTGTSGTDTQYFGPGTRLTVL.

This clone was observed a handful of times. This chain uses TRBV29-1 with TRBJ1-3; D gene unclear. The CDR3 has 13 residues. The V gene lost 4 bases and the J gene lost 4 bases, with 11 bases spanning the gap. Germline loops: CDR1 SQVTM, CDR2 ANQGSEA. This CDR3 reads CSVASVAGNTIYF. The CDR3 nucleotides are TGCAGCGTTGCCAGCGTTGCGGGAAACACCATATATTTT.

The V gene is TRBV6-5, the J gene TRBJ1-4; the D gene is possibly TRBD1 (5 bases). The CDR3 is 11 residues long. V was pared by 4 bases and J by 10 bases, with 7 bases between. Germline V gene sequence: CDR1 MNHEY, CDR2 SVGAGI. The CDR3 reads CASSSGGKLFF. CDR3 coding DNA: TGTGCCAGCAGTTCGGGGGGAAAACTGTTTTTT.

This sequence joins TRBV11-2 and TRBJ2-7, with TRBD1 as a possible D gene (5 bases). Trimming stripped 3 bases from V and 0 bases from J, with 6 bases between. The CDR3 consists of 13 residues. CDR1 is SGHAT, CDR2 FQNNGV, per germline. The CDR3 region has the DNA TGTGCCAGCAGCTTTGACAGCTCCTACGAGCAGTACTTC. Protein: CASSFDSSYEQYF. Together with reference TRBV11-2 and TRBJ2-7, the CDR3 gives the full variable domain: EAGVAQSPRYKIIEKRQSVAFWCNPISGHATLYWYQQILGQGPKLLIQFQNNGVVDDSQLPKDRFSAERLKGVDSTLKIQPAKLEDSAVYLCASSFDSSYEQYFGPGTRLTVT.

The rearrangement joins TRBV18 to TRBJ1-1; a weak D match, TRBD1 (5 bases). This CDR3 has 15 amino acids. Germline CDR1 KGHSH, CDR2 LQKENI. V was pared by 2 bases and J by 3 bases, with 13 bases between. Here the CDR3 reads CASSPFQGRDTEAFF. CDR3 bases: TGTGCCAGCTCACCATTCCAGGGTAGAGACACTGAAGCTTTCTTT.

The V call is TRBV19, the J call TRBJ1-1, with D possibly TRBD1 on 5 matching bases. This CDR3 has 15 residues. The germline gives CDR1 LNHDA, CDR2 SQIVND (reference sequence). Between the trimmed V and J ends, which lost 4 bases and 6 bases, there was a span of 18 bases. CDR3 sequence reads: CASSKPTRIGAEAFF. As DNA, the CDR3 is TGTGCCAGTAGTAAACCGACAAGGATAGGGGCTGAAGCTTTCTTT.

The chain links TRBV9 to TRBJ2-3; 8 positions match TRBD1. The junction had 5 bases not matched to a gene; V was cut back by 3 bases and J by 2 bases. From germline, CDR1 is SGDLS and CDR2 YYNGEE. The CDR3 consists of 15 residues. CDR3 sequence: CASSEGTGYTDTQYF. DNA for the CDR3: TGTGCCAGCAGCGAGGGGACAGGTTACACAGATACGCAGTATTTT.

The V gene is TRBV28, the J gene TRBJ2-7, with D possibly being TRBD2 (7 bases). CDR1 is MDHEN, CDR2 SYDVKM, per germline. This CDR3 is 15 amino acids long. Trimming removed 4 bases at V and 2 bases at J, with 15 bases between. CDR3 DNA sequence: TGTGCCAGCAGTTCCGGGGGGCTTATCCCCTACGAGCAGTACTTC. Its translation: CASSSGGLIPYEQYF.

This chain joins TRBV2 and TRBJ2-1, with 10 bases lining up with TRBD2. Trimming cost V 10 bases and J 4 bases; bases outside gene matches: 4. This CDR3 is built from 13 residues. In germline, CDR1 is SNHLY, CDR2 FYNNEI. CDR3 in amino acids: CATGLALYNEQFF. For the CDR3, the DNA is TGTGCCACGGGACTAGCGCTTTACAATGAGCAGTTCTTC.

CDR3 nucleotides: TGTGCCAGCAGCTTTCCGGGACAGACTACTGAAGCTTTCTTT. This translates into CASSFPGQTTEAFF. The V call is TRBV5-8, the J call TRBJ1-1; 7 nucleotides match TRBD1. V shed 2 bases and J 5 bases; nucleotides not matched to a gene: 6. CDR1 SGHTS and CDR2 YDEGEE come from the germline V gene. The CDR3 runs 14 residues.

The chain carries TRBV19 and TRBJ1-6, with TRBD1 identical over 9 bases. The ends lost 5 bases at V and 4 bases at J; junction bases unmatched: 6. This CDR3 contains 16 residues. Germline V CDR1 and CDR2: LNHDA, SQIVND (reference sequence). The CDR3 spells CASSANRGPYNSPLHF. CDR3 coding DNA: TGTGCCAGTAGTGCCAACAGGGGGCCATATAATTCACCCCTCCACTTT.

The V gene is TRBV15, the J gene TRBJ2-7, with TRBD2 as a possible D gene (6 bases). The CDR3 has 15 residues. Between the trimmed V and J ends, which lost 2 bases and 7 bases, there was a span of 18 bases. Germline lookup yields CDR1 LNHNV and CDR2 YYDKDF (reference sequence). The CDR3 region has the DNA TGTGCCACCAGCAGATTAAGGGCCCTTGGGACTGAGCAGTACTTC. As protein: CATSRLRALGTEQYF.

V is TRBV5-1 and J is TRBJ2-3; D might be TRBD2 (6 bases). Trimming shortened V by 2 bases and J by 3 bases, and 10 bases separated the two germline ends. CDR3 length equals 14 residues. Germline V gives CDR1 SGHRS, CDR2 YFSETQ. The CDR3 spells CASSFEGGTDTQYF. The CDR3, as DNA: TGCGCCAGCAGCTTTGAGGGAGGAACAGATACGCAGTATTTT.

CDR3 residues: CASRWGQGVNQPQHF. CDR3 sequence (DNA): TGTGCCAGTAGATGGGGACAGGGGGTCAATCAGCCCCAGCATTTT. The chain is built from TRBV19 and TRBJ1-5; TRBD1 matches 11 bases. The CDR3 contains 15 residues. Germline V CDR1 and CDR2: LNHDA, SQIVND (reference sequence). The V gene end was trimmed by 6 bases and the J gene end by 3 bases; junction bases not matched to a gene: 4.

The chain carries TRBV11-2 and TRBJ2-1; D possibly corresponds to TRBD1 (5 bases). The CDR3 spans 15 residues. V was cut by 1 base and J by 3 bases, with 10 bases left in between. CDR1 is SGHAT and CDR2 is FQNNGV in the germline V gene. Written as DNA, the CDR3 is TGTGCCAGCAGCTTAGTCCCAGGGAACTACAATGAGCAGTTCTTC. Translation: CASSLVPGNYNEQFF.

This clone was seen just once. The V gene is TRBV15, the J gene TRBJ2-7; TRBD1 might be the D (6 bases). From germline, CDR1 is LNHNV and CDR2 YYDKDF (reference sequence). The CDR3 spans 17 residues. V was cut by 0 bases and J by 0 bases, with 15 bases left in between. The CDR3 coding sequence is TGTGCCACCAGCAGAGAGAAACCAACAGGGTCCTCCTACGAGCAGTACTTC. Translated, it gives CATSREKPTGSSYEQYF. Full variable domain (missing parts from reference TRBV15 and TRBJ2-7): DAMVIQNPRYQVTQFGKPVTLSCSQTLNHNVMYWYQQKSSQAPKLLFHYYDKDFNNEADTPDNFQSRRPNTSFCFLDIRSPGLGDTAMYLCATSREKPTGSSYEQYFGPGTRLTVT.

This chain connects TRBV19 to TRBJ2-5, with 10 bases identical to TRBD2. The tail of the sequence fits TRBJ2-7 better, so the J call may be wrong. The CDR3 loop spans 17 amino acids. From germline, CDR1 is LNHDA and CDR2 SQIVND (reference sequence). CDR3 in amino acids: CASSHYLAGAGSYEQYF. CDR3 DNA sequence: TGTGCCAGTAGTCACTACCTAGCGGGGGCTGGCTCCTACGAGCAGTACTTC.

This clone has just one count. The gene calls are TRBV15 and TRBJ1-2; 9 bases map to TRBD1. CDR1 is LNHNV, CDR2 YYDKDF, per germline (reference sequence). The ends lost 0 bases at V and 13 bases at J; junction bases unmatched: 12. CDR3 length equals 15 residues. This chain's CDR3 is CATSRDAQGASMATF. DNA for the CDR3: TGTGCCACCAGCAGAGATGCACAGGGGGCTTCTATGGCCACCTTC. The full variable domain, in which reference TRBV15 and TRBJ1-2 provide the parts outside the CDR3, is DAMVIQNPRYQVTQFGKPVTLSCSQTLNHNVMYWYQQKSSQAPKLLFHYYDKDFNNEADTPDNFQSRRPNTSFCFLDIRSPGLGDTAMYLCATSRDAQGASMATFGSGTRLTVV.